The T cell receptor (beta chain) described here comes from a study of cytomegalovirus exposure and HLA in healthy donors. For the study at large: Earlier, some 180 million T cells were analyzed, and some 120 million unique TCR beta sequences were found among them. Study conclusions and caveats: In vitro testing confirmed a few CMV-associated chains as specific for CMV antigens.

Turning to this clone: Its antigen is as yet unknown.

The PCR was carried out with 60 Vbeta primers and 13 Jbeta primers. Profiled with immunoSEQ multiplex PCR; TCRdb holds only in-frame clones, not every one. The sample has some 88,000 clones, less than 65% seen once. This CDR3 spans 14 amino acids. The trim removed 5 bases at V and 1 base at J, leaving 4 bases unmatched. CDR1 and CDR2 (germline): SGHAT, FQNNGV. The chain has TRBV11-2 and TRBJ2-5; 7 bases map to TRBD1. Sequencing was carried out using PBMCs. The sequence came from a woman aged 25 to 39 in good health and CMV-seronegative. For the CDR3, the DNA is TGTGCCAGCAGCCCGGGACAGTTCCAAGAGACCCAGTACTTC. Translated, it gives CASSPGQFQETQYF. Drawing the rest from reference TRBV11-2 and TRBJ2-5, the complete variable domain is EAGVAQSPRYKIIEKRQSVAFWCNPISGHATLYWYQQILGQGPKLLIQFQNNGVVDDSQLPKDRFSAERLKGVDSTLKIQPAKLEDSAVYLCASSPGQFQETQYFGPGTRLLVL.